In this sample, the clone carrying this TCR beta chain turned up many times. The sample is drawn from a study of T cells in Graves' hyperthyroidism and ophthalmopathy. Amplified regions were TCR beta CDR3 sequences from RNA transcripts. The HTBI primer set drove a first-round RT-PCR of the TCR CDR3. TCRdb reanalysed the multiplex PCR reads using MiXCR and keeps one entry per CDR3 protein. Here the sample spans approximately 610,000 distinct CDR3 sequences, roughly 14% being singletons. Sequenced input: blood. This TCR was recovered from a woman aged 40 to 50 with Graves' ophthalmopathy.

CDR3 in amino acids: CAISGGTQETQYF. The CDR3, as DNA: TGTGCCATTTCAGGGGGGACCCAAGAGACCCAGTACTTC. This chain joins TRBV2 and TRBJ2-5; D might be TRBD1 (7 bases). Trimming pared 10 bases from V and 1 base from J, leaving 13 bases between. Germline V CDR1 and CDR2: SNHLY, FYNNEI. The CDR3 extends over 13 amino acids.